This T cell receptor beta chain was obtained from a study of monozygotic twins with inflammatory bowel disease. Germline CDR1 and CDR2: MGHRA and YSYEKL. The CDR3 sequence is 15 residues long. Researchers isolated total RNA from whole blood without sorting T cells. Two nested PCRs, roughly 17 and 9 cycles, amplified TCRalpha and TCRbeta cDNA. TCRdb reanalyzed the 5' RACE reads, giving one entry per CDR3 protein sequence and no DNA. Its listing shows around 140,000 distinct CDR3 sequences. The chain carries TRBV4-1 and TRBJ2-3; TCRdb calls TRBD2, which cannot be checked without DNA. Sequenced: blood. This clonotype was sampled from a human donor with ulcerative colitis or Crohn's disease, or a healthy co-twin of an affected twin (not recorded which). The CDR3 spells CASSRLAGKTDTQYF.